The clone carrying this T cell receptor beta chain has a handful of counts. Its antigen is not known. The data derive from a study of T and B cells in COVID-19 patients. About the study: Peripheral blood came from COVID-19 patients with active infection or after recovery.

The CDR3 loop spans 14 amino acids. Deletions cut 3 bases from V and 4 bases from J, with 12 bases between. TRB rearrangements were amplified by multiplex PCR with BIOMED2 TRB-A/B primers. TCRdb re-called the multiplex PCR reads through MiXCR, storing one row per CDR3 protein. The sample shows about 13,000 distinct CDR3 sequences, around 25% of them seen only once. Study results and limitations: No sequencing was yet done of CD4+, regulatory or CD8+ subsets, or of SARS-CoV-2-responsive or tetramer+ sorted cells. Patients with COVID-19 reportedly showed strongly skewed T cell receptor beta variable and joining gene usage.

Blood genomic DNA input for TRB amplification was about 240-550 ng. The rearrangement uses TRBV12-3 or TRBV12-4 and TRBJ2-5, with a possible D match to TRBD2 (6 bases). This TCR was sampled from a human donor who had recovered from COVID-19. The sample was blood. The CDR3 is CASSFAGGRETQYF. CDR3 sequence (DNA): TGTGCCAGCAGTTTCGCAGGAGGGCGAGAGACCCAGTACTTC.